This entry features one TCR beta chain sequence. Its antigen remains unknown. Repertoires were generated with immunoSEQ multiplex PCR, while TCRdb's copy carries only in-frame clones and drops some. This table has 25,000 to 30,000 clones, roughly 86% appearing once. The CDR3 sequence is 13 residues long. Germline values: CDR1 SGHDT, CDR2 YYEEEE. Losses at the gene ends were 2 bases for V and 4 bases for J; bases not matched to a gene: 3. The sample belongs to a study of early stage breast cancer tumors. General study findings and limits: Tumors had about 2.5-fold higher T cell density and higher clonality than adjacent normal breast tissue.

The sample taken for sequencing was blood. The chain couples TRBV5-6 to TRBJ2-7; TRBD1 matches at 7 bases. The origin of this receptor is a person between 45 and 65 years old with breast cancer. The CDR3 DNA is TGTGCCAGCAGCTTCGGGACAGAATACGAGCAGTACTTC. Translating gives CASSFGTEYEQYF.